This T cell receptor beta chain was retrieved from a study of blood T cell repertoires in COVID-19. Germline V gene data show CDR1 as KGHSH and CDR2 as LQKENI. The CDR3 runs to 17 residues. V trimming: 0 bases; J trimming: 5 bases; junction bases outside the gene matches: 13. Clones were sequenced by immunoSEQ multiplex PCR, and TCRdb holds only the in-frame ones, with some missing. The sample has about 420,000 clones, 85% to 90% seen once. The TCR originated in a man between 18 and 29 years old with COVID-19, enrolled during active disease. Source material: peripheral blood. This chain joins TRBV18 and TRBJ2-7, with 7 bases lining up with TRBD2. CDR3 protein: CASSPPVGREIVHEQYF. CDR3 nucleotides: TGTGCCAGCTCACCACCGGTAGGGCGGGAGATCGTCCACGAGCAGTACTTC. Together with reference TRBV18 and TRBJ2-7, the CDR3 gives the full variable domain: NAGVMQNPRHLVRRRGQEARLRCSPMKGHSHVYWYRQLPEEGLKFMVYLQKENIIDESGMPKERFSAEFPKEGPSILRIQQVVRGDSAAYFCASSPPVGREIVHEQYFGPGTRLTVT.